The 23 T cell receptor beta chains below were found in one sample sequenced in a study of blood T cells in healthy people across ages. Combining a sample-barcoded 5' primer with a J-beta primer mix, a second PCR ran for 7 to 11 cycles. One entry per CDR3 protein results from TCRdb running MiXCR on the 5' RACE reads. The sample consists of 500,000 to 550,000 distinct CDR3 sequences, 24% of them appearing once. The sample was also reused in another study, on T cells of mothers and their children.

Sequenced material: blood. The receptors come from a boy younger than 18 in good health.

The chain is built from TRBV20-1 and TRBJ2-3, with 15 bases identical to TRBD2. The CDR3 has 16 residues. CDR1 is DFQATT and CDR2 is SNEGSKA in the germline V gene (reference sequence). The junction had 5 bases not matched to a gene; V was cut back by 4 bases and J by 3 bases. CDR3 sequence reads: CSAIRTSGGATDTQYF. DNA of the CDR3: TGCAGTGCTATCCGGACTAGCGGGGGGGCTACAGATACGCAGTATTTT.

This chain joins TRBV12-3 or TRBV12-4 and TRBJ2-3, with TRBD1 as a possible D gene (6 bases). V was clipped by 3 bases and J by 4 bases, with 17 bases between them. This CDR3 contains 16 residues. The CDR3 is CASSFLPQGMADTQYF. The CDR3 DNA reads TGTGCCAGCAGTTTCCTGCCACAGGGTATGGCAGATACGCAGTATTTT.

The chain joins TRBV7-9 to TRBJ1-4; perhaps TRBD1 as D (5 bases). V lost 1 base, J lost 4 bases, and 16 bases lay in between. This CDR3 has 17 amino acids. Germline V gene sequence: CDR1 SEHNR, CDR2 FQNEAQ (reference sequence). This chain's CDR3 is CASSLGGPGPINEKLFF. As DNA, the CDR3 is TGTGCCAGCAGCTTAGGGGGCCCGGGACCGATTAATGAAAAACTGTTTTTT.

V gene TRBV5-1 combines with J gene TRBJ1-2; 7 nucleotides line up with TRBD1. The germline gives CDR1 SGHRS, CDR2 YFSETQ. V trimming: 3 bases; J trimming: 8 bases; junction bases outside the gene matches: 4. There are 12 residues in the CDR3. The CDR3 coding sequence is TGCGCCAGCAGCTCCCCAGGGGGAGGCTACACCTTC. This codes for CASSSPGGGYTF.

This chain connects TRBV20-1 to TRBJ2-5, with D possibly matching TRBD2 (6 bases). Gene TRBJ2-7 matches the end of the DNA better, so the J call may be wrong. This CDR3 has 13 amino acids. The germline V gene has CDR1 DFQATT and CDR2 SNEGSKA (reference sequence). CDR3: CSAEEGGTYEQYF. The CDR3 region has the DNA TGCAGTGCTGAGGAGGGTGGCACCTACGAGCAGTACTTC.

This sequence joins TRBV5-5 and TRBJ2-2; tentatively, D is TRBD1 (6 bases). V lost 7 bases to trimming and J lost 0 bases, with 19 bases between them. This CDR3 contains 17 residues. Germline CDR1 reads SGHKS; CDR2 reads YYEKEE (reference sequence). CDR3 in DNA: TGTGCCAGCTCCCGAATCCCCGGGACATCGAACACCGGGGAGCTGTTTTTT. Translating gives CASSRIPGTSNTGELFF.

A few counts support this clonotype. The J gene is TRBJ2-5, the V gene TRBV28, with D uncertain. The CDR3 spans 12 residues. The germline V gene has CDR1 MDHEN and CDR2 SYDVKM. Trimming cost V 5 bases and J 11 bases, with 15 bases left between them. The CDR3 sequence: CASSPPDLLQYF. The CDR3 region has the DNA TGTGCCAGCAGTCCTCCCGACCTCCTTCAGTACTTC.

This sequence joins TRBV20-1 and TRBJ2-1; 9 nucleotides align to TRBD2. CDR3 length equals 17 residues. Germline-derived CDR1 and CDR2 are DFQATT and SNEGSKA (reference sequence). Trimming removed 0 bases from V and 2 bases from J; junction bases left unmatched: 8. CDR3 sequence reads: CSAREDPAGGPYNEQFF. The CDR3 nucleotides are TGCAGTGCTAGAGAGGACCCAGCGGGAGGACCCTACAATGAGCAGTTCTTC.

This clonotype was observed a handful of times. This chain connects TRBV7-3 to TRBJ1-2; 11 nucleotides agree with TRBD1. The V and J ends lost 2 bases and 7 bases, in that order; junction bases with no gene match: 6. The CDR3 runs 15 residues. Germline CDR1 reads SGHTA; CDR2 reads FQGTGA. CDR3 bases: TGTGCCAGCAGCTTAGGACAGGGGGCCGTGGCTGGCTACACCTTC. It encodes CASSLGQGAVAGYTF.

The chain has TRBV4-1 and TRBJ2-2; D unclear. Germline V gives CDR1 MGHRA, CDR2 YSYEKL. The CDR3 has 14 residues. Between the trimmed V and J ends, which lost 1 base and 4 bases, there was a span of 7 bases. CDR3 DNA sequence: TGCGCCAGCAGCCAAGCTAGTTCCACCGGGGAGCTGTTTTTT. Translation gives CASSQASSTGELFF.

The V gene is TRBV6-5, the J gene TRBJ1-1; TRBD1 matches 8 bases. The junction had 12 bases not matched to a gene; V was cut back by 3 bases and J by 0 bases. The CDR3 covers 18 residues. Germline lookup yields CDR1 MNHEY and CDR2 SVGAGI. The CDR3 here is CASSYSIGQGRLNTEAFF. Here the CDR3 DNA reads TGTGCCAGCAGTTATTCGATAGGACAGGGTCGGCTGAACACTGAAGCTTTCTTT.

This clonotype has a handful of counts. This chain links TRBV6-2 or TRBV6-3 with TRBJ2-7; perhaps D is TRBD1 or TRBD2 (6 bases each). Germline-derived CDR1 and CDR2 are MNHEY and SVGEGT. This CDR3 is 14 amino acids long. V was clipped by 7 bases and J by 5 bases, with 18 bases between them. As DNA, the CDR3 is TGTGCCAGCACCAGAGGGGGGAGTGCTCACGAGCAGTACTTC. Protein product: CASTRGGSAHEQYF.

This clonotype has only a few counts. The rearrangement uses TRBV6-2 or TRBV6-3 and TRBJ1-5; the D gene is possibly TRBD1 (6 bases). CDR1 is MNHEY and CDR2 is SVGEGT in the germline V gene. The CDR3 has 16 amino acids. Between the trimmed V and J ends, which lost 2 bases and 3 bases, there was a span of 14 bases. The CDR3 DNA is TGTGCCAGCAGTTACACCCCGGGACATTTCAATCAGCCCCAGCATTTT. This encodes CASSYTPGHFNQPQHF.

This clonotype was picked up a small number of times. The chain recombines TRBV7-9 with TRBJ2-1, with 8 bases identical to TRBD2. Per germline, CDR1 SEHNR and CDR2 FQNEAQ (reference sequence). The CDR3 totals 17 residues. Germline trimming cut 0 bases from V and 0 bases from J; bases unmatched to any gene: 4. CDR3 coding DNA: TGTGCCAGCAGCTTAGCGTTAGCGGGGAGCTCCTACAATGAGCAGTTCTTC. Amino acids: CASSLALAGSSYNEQFF.

The gene calls are TRBV9 and TRBJ1-2; no firm D call. With 0 bases removed from V and 5 bases from J, the gap between germline ends came to 11 bases. The CDR3 extends over 14 amino acids. CDR1 and CDR2 from the germline V gene are SGDLS and YYNGEE. The CDR3 nucleotides read TGTGCCAGCAGCGTAGCAGACCGCTCTTATGGCTACACCTTC. Its translation is CASSVADRSYGYTF.

The table lists this clonotype with a few counts. The rearrangement joins TRBV7-9 to TRBJ1-2, with D possibly matching TRBD1 (5 bases). CDR3 length: 10 amino acids. The germline V gene has CDR1 SEHNR and CDR2 FQNEAQ (reference sequence). V was pared by 6 bases and J by 8 bases, with 7 bases between. The CDR3 DNA sequence: TGTGCCAGCAGTGAGGGGGGCTACACCTTC. This translates into CASSEGGYTF.

At least ten counts were recorded for this clonotype. This chain joins TRBV12-3 or TRBV12-4 and TRBJ2-7; D ambiguous. The V and J ends lost 2 bases and 0 bases respectively, with 2 bases between them. This CDR3 region has 12 residues. For the CDR3, the DNA is TGTGCCAGCAGTTTACACTCCTACGAGCAGTACTTC. Its translation is CASSLHSYEQYF.

This clonotype turned up a few times. The rearrangement links TRBV11-2 to TRBJ2-2, with TRBD2 matching over 13 bases. The length of the CDR3 is 18 residues. The junction had 8 bases not matched to a gene; V was cut back by 4 bases and J by 3 bases. Germline V gene lookup returns CDR1 SGHAT and CDR2 FQNNGV. CDR3 residues: CASSSGLAGAVYTGELFF. CDR3 DNA sequence: TGTGCCAGCAGCTCTGGACTAGCGGGGGCCGTTTACACCGGGGAGCTGTTTTTT.

There are a few counts of this clonotype. The J gene is TRBJ2-3, the V gene TRBV5-1; D remains ambiguous. V lost 4 bases to trimming and J lost 2 bases, with 11 bases between them. The CDR3 length is 14 residues. Germline loops: CDR1 SGHRS, CDR2 YFSETQ. DNA for the CDR3: TGCGCCAGCAGCAAAATGAGCGACACAGATACGCAGTATTTT. Its translation: CASSKMSDTDTQYF.

A word on this clonotype: Because the CDR3 is missing its conserved closing phenylalanine or tryptophan, this is likely a read error. The gene calls are TRBV6-5 and TRBJ2-1; TRBD2 might be the D (5 bases). CDR1 is MNHEY and CDR2 is SVGAGI in the germline V gene. Trimming took off 0 bases at V and 10 bases at J, with 10 bases between the two ends. The CDR3 is made up of 13 amino acids. DNA of the CDR3: TGTGCCAGCAGTTACTCGGGAGTTAGGGAGCAGTTCCTC. Amino acid sequence: CASSYSGVREQFL.

This chain connects TRBV27 to TRBJ2-7; 9 bases align to TRBD2. The CDR3 runs 13 residues. The germline V gene encodes CDR1 MNHEY and CDR2 SMNVEV (reference sequence). The V and J ends lost 6 bases and 3 bases, in that order; junction bases with no gene match: 3. CDR3: CASSETSGYEQYF. The CDR3 DNA reads TGTGCCAGCAGCGAGACTAGCGGCTACGAGCAGTACTTC.

This clonotype came up a few times. The chain couples TRBV7-8 to TRBJ2-1; 8 positions match TRBD2. This CDR3 region has 15 residues. Per germline, CDR1 SGHVS and CDR2 FQNEAQ. The junction had 5 bases not matched to a gene; V was cut back by 3 bases and J by 4 bases. Here the CDR3 reads CASSFQSSGYNEQFF. In nucleotides, the CDR3 is TGTGCCAGCAGCTTTCAGTCTAGCGGGTACAATGAGCAGTTCTTC.

V and J are TRBV4-3 and TRBJ2-5; TRBD1 is a possible D gene (6 bases). With the DNA end fitting TRBJ2-7 better, the J assignment may be wrong. Germline V gene sequence: CDR1 LGHNA, CDR2 YSLEER. The CDR3 covers 16 residues. The CDR3 DNA reads as TGCGCCAGCAGCCCATGGCCCGCACAGGGATCCTACGAGCAGTACTTC. The encoded protein is CASSPWPAQGSYEQYF.